This TCR beta chain is from a study of tumor-infiltrating lymphocytes in primary liver carcinoma. Study details: Tumors were staged T1-T3 N0M0 and measured 4.2 to 10 cm across. Points from the study as a whole: Tumors and blood were compared for top-250-clone fraction, and tumors had the significantly higher value (p = 0.039).

A constant-region primer served to make TCR beta cDNA from roughly 480 ng total RNA. Libraries of TCR beta came from three nested multiplex PCR rounds with slightly modified ARM-PCR. A C-beta reverse primer was combined with TRBV1-TRBV30 forward primers in the first two PCR rounds, and each round had approximately 10 cycles. MiXCR, run by TCRdb on the multiplex PCR reads, gives a single entry per CDR3 protein. This table holds around 88,000 distinct CDR3 sequences, 65% to 70% found once. This clonotype was counted only a few times. The antigen is unknown. Per the germline V gene, CDR1 is MDHEN and CDR2 is SYDVKM. The CDR3 is 15 residues long. Trimming cost V 3 bases and J 4 bases, with 16 bases left between them. Co-extraction yielded RNA and DNA from around 20-30 mg of unsorted bulk tissue. Treatment of the patients' primary liver carcinoma consisted of surgical resection.

Material for sequencing was tumor-adjacent normal liver tissue. The chain is built from TRBV28 and TRBJ2-7; possible D gene TRBD2, 5 bases. The receptor was isolated from a middle-aged man with primary liver carcinoma and hepatitis B virus infection. The CDR3 reads CASSFVGSGDYEQYF. CDR3 DNA sequence: TGTGCCAGCAGTTTTGTGGGGAGTGGGGATTACGAGCAGTACTTC.